This T cell receptor (beta chain) derives from a study of identical twins. TCRdb analysed the 5' RACE reads with MiXCR anew, one entry per CDR3 protein. This sample yields approximately 530,000 distinct CDR3 sequences, of which about a fifth are seen a single time; 0.48% belongs to the top ten. This CDR3 has 13 amino acids. CDR1 MNHNS and CDR2 SASEGT come from the germline V gene. Trimming removed 11 bases from V and 6 bases from J, with 17 bases in between. The same sample was also used in a study of yellow fever vaccine responses in identical twins.

V is TRBV6-1 and J is TRBJ2-1, with D maybe TRBD2 (5 bases). The TCR comes from a young woman in good health. Sequenced material: CD4+ T cells sorted from blood. The CDR3 nucleotides read TGTGCCGTAAGCGGCCAATCCACCAATGAGCAGTTCTTC. Its protein is CAVSGQSTNEQFF.